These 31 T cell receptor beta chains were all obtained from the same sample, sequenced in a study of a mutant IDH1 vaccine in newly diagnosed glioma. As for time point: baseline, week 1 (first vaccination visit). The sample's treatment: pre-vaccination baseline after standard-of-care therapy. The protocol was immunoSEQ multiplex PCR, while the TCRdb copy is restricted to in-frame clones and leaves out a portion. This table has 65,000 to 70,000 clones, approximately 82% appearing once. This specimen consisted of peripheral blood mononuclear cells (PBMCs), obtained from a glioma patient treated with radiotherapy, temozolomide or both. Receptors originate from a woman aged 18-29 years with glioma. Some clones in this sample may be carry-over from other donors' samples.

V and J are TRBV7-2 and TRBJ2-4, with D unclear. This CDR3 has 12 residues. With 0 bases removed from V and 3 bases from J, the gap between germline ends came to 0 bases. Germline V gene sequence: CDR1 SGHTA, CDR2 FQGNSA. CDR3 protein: CASSLAKNIQYF. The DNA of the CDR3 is TGTGCCAGCAGCTTAGCCAAAAACATTCAGTACTTC.

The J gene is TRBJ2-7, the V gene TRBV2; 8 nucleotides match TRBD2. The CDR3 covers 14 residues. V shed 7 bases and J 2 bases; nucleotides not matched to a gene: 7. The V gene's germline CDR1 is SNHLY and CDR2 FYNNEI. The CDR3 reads CASTDREGPYEQYF. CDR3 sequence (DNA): TGTGCCAGCACCGACCGGGAGGGCCCCTACGAGCAGTACTTC. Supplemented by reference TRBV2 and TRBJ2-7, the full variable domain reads EPEVTQTPSHQVTQMGQEVILRCVPISNHLYFYWYRQILGQKVEFLVSFYNNEISEKSEIFDDQFSVERPDGSNFTLKIRSTKLEDSAMYFCASTDREGPYEQYFGPGTRLTVT.

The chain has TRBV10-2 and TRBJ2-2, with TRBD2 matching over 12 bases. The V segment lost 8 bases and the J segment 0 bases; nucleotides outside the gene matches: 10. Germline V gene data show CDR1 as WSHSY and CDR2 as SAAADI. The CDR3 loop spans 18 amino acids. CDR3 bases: TGCGCCAGCCACCAGGCTAGCGGGAGGGCCCCGAACACCGGGGAGCTGTTTTTT. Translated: CASHQASGRAPNTGELFF.

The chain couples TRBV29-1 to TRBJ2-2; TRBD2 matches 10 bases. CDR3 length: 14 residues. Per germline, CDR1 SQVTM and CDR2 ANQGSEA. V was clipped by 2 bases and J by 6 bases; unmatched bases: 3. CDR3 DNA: TGCAGCGTTGAACTAGCGGGGGTAGCCGGGGAGCTGTTTTTT. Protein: CSVELAGVAGELFF.

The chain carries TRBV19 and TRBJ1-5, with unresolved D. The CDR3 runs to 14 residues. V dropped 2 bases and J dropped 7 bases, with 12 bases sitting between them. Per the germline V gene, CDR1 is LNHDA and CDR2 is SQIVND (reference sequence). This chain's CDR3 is CASSIPGFGQPQHF. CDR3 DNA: TGTGCCAGTAGTATACCCGGGTTCGGACAGCCCCAGCATTTT.

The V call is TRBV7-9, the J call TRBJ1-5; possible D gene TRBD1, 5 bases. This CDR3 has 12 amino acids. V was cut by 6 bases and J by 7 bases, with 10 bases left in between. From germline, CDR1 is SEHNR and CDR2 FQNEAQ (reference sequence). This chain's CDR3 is CASSWGGQPQHF. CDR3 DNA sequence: TGTGCCAGCAGTTGGGGCGGACAGCCCCAGCATTTT.

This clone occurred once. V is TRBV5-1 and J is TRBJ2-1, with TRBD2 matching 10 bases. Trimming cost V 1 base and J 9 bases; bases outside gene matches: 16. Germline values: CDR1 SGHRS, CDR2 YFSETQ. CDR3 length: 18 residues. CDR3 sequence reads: CASSLLRGASGGGGEQFF. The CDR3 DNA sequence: TGCGCCAGCAGCTTGTTACGGGGAGCTAGCGGGGGTGGAGGTGAGCAGTTCTTC.

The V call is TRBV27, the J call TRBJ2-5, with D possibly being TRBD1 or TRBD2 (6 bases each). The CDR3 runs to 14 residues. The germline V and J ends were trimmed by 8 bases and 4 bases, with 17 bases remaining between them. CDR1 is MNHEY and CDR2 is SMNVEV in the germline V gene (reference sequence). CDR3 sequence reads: CASSAVGGGETQYF. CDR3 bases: TGTGCCAGCTCAGCCGTTGGAGGGGGAGAGACCCAGTACTTC.

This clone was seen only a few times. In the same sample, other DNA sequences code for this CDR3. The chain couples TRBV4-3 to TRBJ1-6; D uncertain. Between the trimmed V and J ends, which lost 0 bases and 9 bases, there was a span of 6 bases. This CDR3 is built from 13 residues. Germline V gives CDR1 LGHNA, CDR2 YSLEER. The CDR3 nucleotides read TGCGCCAGCAGCCAAGATCTGCTTTCACCCCTCCACTTT. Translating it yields CASSQDLLSPLHF.

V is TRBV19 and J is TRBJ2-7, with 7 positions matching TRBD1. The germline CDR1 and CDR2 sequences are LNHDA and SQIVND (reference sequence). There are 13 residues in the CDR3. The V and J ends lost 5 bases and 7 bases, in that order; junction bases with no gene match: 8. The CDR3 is CASSRQGVGEQYF. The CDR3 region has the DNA TGTGCCAGTAGTCGACAGGGTGTCGGAGAGCAGTACTTC.

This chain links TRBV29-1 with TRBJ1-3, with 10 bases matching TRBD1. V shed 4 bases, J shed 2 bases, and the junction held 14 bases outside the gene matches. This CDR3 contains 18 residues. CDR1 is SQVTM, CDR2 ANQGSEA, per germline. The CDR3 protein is CSVGAGTGQGGTGNTIYF. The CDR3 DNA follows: TGCAGCGTTGGAGCCGGAACTGGACAGGGGGGAACTGGAAACACCATATATTTT.

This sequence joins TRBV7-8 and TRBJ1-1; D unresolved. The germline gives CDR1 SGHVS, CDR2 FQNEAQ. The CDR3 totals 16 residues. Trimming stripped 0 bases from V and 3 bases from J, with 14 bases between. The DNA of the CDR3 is TGTGCCAGCAGCTTAGCGGAGGTACTAAGGGACACTGAAGCTTTCTTT. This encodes CASSLAEVLRDTEAFF.

CDR3 sequence: CSVSDRGTLGEQFF. The CDR3, as DNA: TGCAGCGTTTCAGACAGGGGGACTTTGGGGGAGCAGTTCTTC. The chain is built from TRBV29-1 and TRBJ2-1, with 9 nucleotides matching TRBD1. The germline V gene encodes CDR1 SQVTM and CDR2 ANQGSEA. Unmatched junction bases numbered 12, after V lost 5 bases and J lost 10 bases. The CDR3 sequence is 14 residues long.

CDR3 residues: CASSSGEGLQGELFF. CDR3 coding DNA: TGTGCCAGCAGCTCGGGGGAGGGGCTTCAGGGGGAGCTGTTTTTT. This chain connects TRBV5-4 to TRBJ2-2, with 7 bases matching TRBD2. The CDR3 consists of 15 residues. The V and J ends lost 3 bases and 8 bases, in that order; junction bases with no gene match: 10. Germline-derived CDR1 and CDR2 are SGHNT and YYREEE (reference sequence).

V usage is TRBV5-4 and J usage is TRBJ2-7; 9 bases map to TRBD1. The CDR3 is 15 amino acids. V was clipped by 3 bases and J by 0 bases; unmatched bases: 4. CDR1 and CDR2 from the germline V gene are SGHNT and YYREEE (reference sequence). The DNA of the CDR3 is TGTGCCAGCAGCTCCGGGACAGGGAGCTCCTACGAGCAGTACTTC. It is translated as CASSSGTGSSYEQYF. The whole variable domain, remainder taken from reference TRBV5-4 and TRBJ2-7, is ETGVTQSPTHLIKTRGQQVTLRCSSQSGHNTVSWYQQALGQGPQFIFQYYREEENGRGNFPPRFSGLQFPNYSSELNVNALELDDSALYLCASSSGTGSSYEQYFGPGTRLTVT.

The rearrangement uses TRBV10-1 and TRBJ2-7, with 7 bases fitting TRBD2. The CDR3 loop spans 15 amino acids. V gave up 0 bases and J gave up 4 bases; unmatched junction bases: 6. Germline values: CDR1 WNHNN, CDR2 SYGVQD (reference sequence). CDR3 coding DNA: TGCGCCAGCAGTGAGTCGGCTAGCGGAAGATACGAGCAGTACTTC. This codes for CASSESASGRYEQYF.

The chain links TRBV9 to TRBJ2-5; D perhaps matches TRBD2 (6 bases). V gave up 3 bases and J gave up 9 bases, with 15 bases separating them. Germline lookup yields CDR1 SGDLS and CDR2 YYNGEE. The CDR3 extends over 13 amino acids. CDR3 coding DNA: TGTGCCAGCAGCGCTACGCTAGGAGGGGCCCAGTACTTC. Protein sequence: CASSATLGGAQYF.

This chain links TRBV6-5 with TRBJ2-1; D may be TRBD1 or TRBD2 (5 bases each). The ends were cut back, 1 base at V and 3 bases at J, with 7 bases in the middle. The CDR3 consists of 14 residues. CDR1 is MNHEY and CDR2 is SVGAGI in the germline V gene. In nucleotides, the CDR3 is TGTGCCAGCAGTTACTATGGGGGCTACAATGAGCAGTTCTTC. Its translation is CASSYYGGYNEQFF.

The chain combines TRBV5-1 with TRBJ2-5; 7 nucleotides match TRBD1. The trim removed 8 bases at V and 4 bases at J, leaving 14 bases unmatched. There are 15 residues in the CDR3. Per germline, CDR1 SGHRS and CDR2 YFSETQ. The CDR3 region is CASSDPGQQPETQYF. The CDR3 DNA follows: TGCGCCAGTTCCGACCCGGGACAGCAACCAGAGACCCAGTACTTC.

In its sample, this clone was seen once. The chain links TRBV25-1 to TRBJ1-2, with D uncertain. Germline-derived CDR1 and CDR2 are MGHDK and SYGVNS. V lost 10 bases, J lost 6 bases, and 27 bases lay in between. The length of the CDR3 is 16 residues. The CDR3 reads CATEGDGALGLNGYTF. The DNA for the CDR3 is TGTGCCACCGAGGGAGATGGAGCCTTAGGATTGAATGGCTACACCTTC.

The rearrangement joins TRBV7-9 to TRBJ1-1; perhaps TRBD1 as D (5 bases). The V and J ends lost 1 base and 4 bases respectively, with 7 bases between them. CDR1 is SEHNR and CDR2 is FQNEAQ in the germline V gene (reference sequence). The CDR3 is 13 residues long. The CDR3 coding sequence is TGTGCCAGCAGCTTAGGGGGACTCACTGAAGCTTTCTTT. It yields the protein CASSLGGLTEAFF.

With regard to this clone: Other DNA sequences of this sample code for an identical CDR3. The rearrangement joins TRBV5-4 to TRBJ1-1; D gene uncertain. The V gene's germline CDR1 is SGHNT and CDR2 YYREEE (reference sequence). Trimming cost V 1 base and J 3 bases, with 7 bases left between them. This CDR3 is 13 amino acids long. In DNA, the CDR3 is TGTGCCAGCAGCTTGATCCAGCACACTGAAGCTTTCTTT. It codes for CASSLIQHTEAFF.

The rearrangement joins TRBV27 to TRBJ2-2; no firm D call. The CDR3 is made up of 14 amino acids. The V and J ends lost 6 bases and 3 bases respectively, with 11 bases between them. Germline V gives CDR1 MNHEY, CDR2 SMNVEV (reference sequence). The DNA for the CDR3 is TGTGCCAGCAGGGGCGAGAGGTACACCGGGGAGCTGTTTTTT. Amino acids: CASRGERYTGELFF.

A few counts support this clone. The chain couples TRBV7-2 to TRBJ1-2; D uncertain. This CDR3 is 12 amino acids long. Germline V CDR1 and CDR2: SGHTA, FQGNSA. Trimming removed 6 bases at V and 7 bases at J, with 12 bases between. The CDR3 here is CASSTRVGGYTF. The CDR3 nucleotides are TGTGCCAGCAGTACGAGGGTTGGTGGCTACACCTTC.

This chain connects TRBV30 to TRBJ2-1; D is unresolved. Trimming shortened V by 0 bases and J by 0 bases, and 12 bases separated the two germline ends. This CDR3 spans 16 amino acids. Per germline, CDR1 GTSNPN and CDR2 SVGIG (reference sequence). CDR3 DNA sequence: TGTGCCTGGAGTGTCCATTCTTTTAGCTCCTACAATGAGCAGTTCTTC. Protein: CAWSVHSFSSYNEQFF.

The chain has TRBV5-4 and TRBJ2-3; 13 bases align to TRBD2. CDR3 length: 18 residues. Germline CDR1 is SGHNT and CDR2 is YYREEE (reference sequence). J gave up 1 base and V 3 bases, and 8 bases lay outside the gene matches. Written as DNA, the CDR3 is TGTGCCAGCAGCTGGTCGACTAGCGGGGGGCGGGGCACAGATACGCAGTATTTT. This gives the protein CASSWSTSGGRGTDTQYF.

DNA of the CDR3: TGTGCCAGCTACAATGAGCAGTTCTTC. It translates to CASYNEQFF. The V call is TRBV9, the J call TRBJ2-1; D gene ambiguous. Germline assignment: CDR1 SGDLS and CDR2 YYNGEE. The CDR3 contains 9 residues. The germline V and J ends were trimmed by 7 bases and 4 bases, with 0 bases remaining between them.

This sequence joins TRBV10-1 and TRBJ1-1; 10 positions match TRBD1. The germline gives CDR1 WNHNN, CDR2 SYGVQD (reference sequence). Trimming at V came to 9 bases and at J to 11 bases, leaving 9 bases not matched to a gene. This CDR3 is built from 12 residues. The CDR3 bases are TGCGCCAGAGGGACAGGGGTTTTAGCGGCTTTCTTT. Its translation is CARGTGVLAAFF.

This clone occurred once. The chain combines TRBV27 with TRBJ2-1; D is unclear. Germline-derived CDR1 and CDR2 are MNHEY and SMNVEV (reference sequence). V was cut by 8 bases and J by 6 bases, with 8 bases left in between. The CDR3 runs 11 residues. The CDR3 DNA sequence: TGTGCCAGCGTGGGATTCAATGAGCAGTTCTTC. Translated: CASVGFNEQFF.

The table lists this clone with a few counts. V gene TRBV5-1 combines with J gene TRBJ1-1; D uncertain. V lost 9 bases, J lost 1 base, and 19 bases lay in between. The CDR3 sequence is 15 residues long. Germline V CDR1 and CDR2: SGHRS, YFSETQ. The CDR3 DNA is TGCGCCACCAAGATAGACACAAGCTCGAACACTGAAGCTTTCTTT. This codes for CATKIDTSSNTEAFF.

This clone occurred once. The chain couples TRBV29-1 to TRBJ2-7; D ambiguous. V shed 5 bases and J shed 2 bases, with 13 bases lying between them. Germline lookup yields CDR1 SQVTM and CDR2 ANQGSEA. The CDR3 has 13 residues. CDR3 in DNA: TGCAGCGTTAAACAACGGGTTCCCTACGAGCAGTACTTC. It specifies CSVKQRVPYEQYF.